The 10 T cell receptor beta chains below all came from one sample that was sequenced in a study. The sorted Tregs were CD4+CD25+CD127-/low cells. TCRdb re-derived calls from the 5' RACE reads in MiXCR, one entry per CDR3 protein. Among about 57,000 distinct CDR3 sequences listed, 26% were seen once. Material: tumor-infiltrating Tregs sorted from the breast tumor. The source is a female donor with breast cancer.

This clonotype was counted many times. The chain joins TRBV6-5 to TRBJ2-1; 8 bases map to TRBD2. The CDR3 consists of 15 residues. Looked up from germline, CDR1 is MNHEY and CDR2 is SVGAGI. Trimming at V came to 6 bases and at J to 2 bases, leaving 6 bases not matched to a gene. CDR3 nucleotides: TGTGCCAGCAGGCAACTAGCGGCTCCCTACAATGAGCAGTTCTTC. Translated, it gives CASRQLAAPYNEQFF.

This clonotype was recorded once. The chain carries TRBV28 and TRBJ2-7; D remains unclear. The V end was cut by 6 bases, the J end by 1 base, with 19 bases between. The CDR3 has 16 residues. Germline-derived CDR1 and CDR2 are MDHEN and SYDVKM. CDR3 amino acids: CASSTRKGPTSYEQYF. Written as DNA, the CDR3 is TGTGCCAGCAGCACCAGAAAGGGCCCCACTTCCTACGAGCAGTACTTC.

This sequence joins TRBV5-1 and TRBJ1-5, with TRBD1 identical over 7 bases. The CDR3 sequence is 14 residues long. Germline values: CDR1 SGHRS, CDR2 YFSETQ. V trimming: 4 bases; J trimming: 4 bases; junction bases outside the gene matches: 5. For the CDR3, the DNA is TGCGCCAGCAGCCCGGGACAGAAGAATCAGCCCCAGCATTTT. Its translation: CASSPGQKNQPQHF.

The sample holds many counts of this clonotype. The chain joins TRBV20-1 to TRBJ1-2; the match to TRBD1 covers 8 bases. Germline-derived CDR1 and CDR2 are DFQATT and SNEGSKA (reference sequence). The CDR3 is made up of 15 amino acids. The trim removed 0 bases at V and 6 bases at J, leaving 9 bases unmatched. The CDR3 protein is CSARDFLQGVDGYTF. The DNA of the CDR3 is TGCAGTGCTAGAGATTTTTTACAGGGGGTGGATGGCTACACCTTC.

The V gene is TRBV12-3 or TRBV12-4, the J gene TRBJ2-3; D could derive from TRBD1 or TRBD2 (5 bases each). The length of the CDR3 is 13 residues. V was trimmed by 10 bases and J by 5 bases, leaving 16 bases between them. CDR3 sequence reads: CATRGRAGDTQYF. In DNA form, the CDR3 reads TGTGCCACTCGGGGCAGGGCGGGAGATACGCAGTATTTT.

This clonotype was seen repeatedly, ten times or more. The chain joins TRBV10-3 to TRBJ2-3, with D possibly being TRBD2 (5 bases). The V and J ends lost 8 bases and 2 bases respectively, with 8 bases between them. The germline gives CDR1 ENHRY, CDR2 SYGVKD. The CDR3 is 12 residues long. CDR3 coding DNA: TGTGCCATCGCGGGCAACACAGATACGCAGTATTTT. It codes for CAIAGNTDTQYF.

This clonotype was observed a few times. Here the CDR3 reads CASSSRDREQETQYF. CDR3 coding DNA: TGTGCCAGCAGCTCGCGGGACAGGGAACAAGAGACCCAGTACTTC. This chain uses TRBV7-9 with TRBJ2-5, with 9 bases matching TRBD1. V lost 4 bases and J lost 2; bases outside the gene matches: 5. The germline V gene encodes CDR1 SEHNR and CDR2 FQNEAQ (reference sequence). This CDR3 comprises 15 residues. Full variable domain (outside the CDR3, taken from reference TRBV7-9 and TRBJ2-5): DTGVSQNPRHKITKRGQNVTFRCDPISEHNRLYWYRQTLGQGPEFLTYFQNEAQLEKSRLLSDRFSAERPKGSFSTLEIQRTEQGDSAMYLCASSSRDREQETQYFGPGTRLLVL.

The chain's CDR3 is CASSQDPSGAQQETQYF. In nucleotides, the CDR3 is TGCGCCAGCAGCCAAGATCCCTCGGGGGCGCAACAAGAGACCCAGTACTTC. The J gene is TRBJ2-5, the V gene TRBV4-1; either TRBD1 or TRBD2 may fit D (6 bases each). The CDR3 runs 17 residues. In germline, CDR1 is MGHRA, CDR2 YSYEKL. V lost 0 bases and J 2 bases, leaving 16 bases between the germline ends.

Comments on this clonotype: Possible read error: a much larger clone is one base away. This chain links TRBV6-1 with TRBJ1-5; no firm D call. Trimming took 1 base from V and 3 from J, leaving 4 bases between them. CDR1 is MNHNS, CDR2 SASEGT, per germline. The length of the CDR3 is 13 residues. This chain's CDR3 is CASSEVPNQPQHF. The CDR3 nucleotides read TGTGCCAGCAGTGAAGTACCCAATCAGCCCCAGCATTTT.

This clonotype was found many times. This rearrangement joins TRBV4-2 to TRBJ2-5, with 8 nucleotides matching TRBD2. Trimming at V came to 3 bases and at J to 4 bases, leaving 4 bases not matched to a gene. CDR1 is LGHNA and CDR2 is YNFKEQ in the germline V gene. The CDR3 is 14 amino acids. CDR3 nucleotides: TGTGCCAGCAGCCAGGGGACTAGGAGAGAGACCCAGTACTTC. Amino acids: CASSQGTRRETQYF.